Presented here are 19 T cell receptor beta chains from one specimen sequenced in a study of human T cells and chemical hapten exposure. TCRdb ran MiXCR on the RACE reads and lists one entry per CDR3 protein. The sample contains 300,000 to 350,000 distinct CDR3 sequences, under 9% of which appear only once. Time point given: patch test 1, 2 weeks after DPC sensitization. Treatment in this sample: therapeutic diphenylcyclopropenone sensitization with weekly scalp DPC. The sequencing used whole blood, collected in connection with sensitization to the hapten diphenylcyclopropenone (DPC). These receptor sequences come from a young woman with alopecia areata. Some clones in this sample may be carry-over from other donors' samples.

This chain joins TRBV7-2 and TRBJ2-3; perhaps TRBD2 as D (5 bases). Per germline, CDR1 SGHTA and CDR2 FQGNSA. V was shortened by 1 base and J by 4 bases, with 12 bases between the two germline ends. The CDR3 is made up of 15 amino acids. CDR3 DNA: TGTGCCAGCAGCTTAGGGGGTCTAGCCCCAGATACGCAGTATTTT. Its protein product is CASSLGGLAPDTQYF.

This clonotype has at least ten counts. This chain links TRBV2 with TRBJ2-3; 7 positions agree with TRBD1. Unmatched junction bases numbered 9, after V lost 6 bases and J lost 6 bases. Germline V CDR1 and CDR2: SNHLY, FYNNEI. The CDR3 is made up of 14 amino acids. The CDR3 sequence is CASRIQGPSDTQYF. In DNA, the CDR3 is TGTGCCAGCAGGATACAGGGGCCCTCCGATACGCAGTATTTT.

This clonotype was counted at least ten times. The chain has TRBV7-2 and TRBJ2-1; 12 positions match TRBD2. Per germline, CDR1 SGHTA and CDR2 FQGNSA. J lost 1 base, V lost 3 bases, and 1 base had no gene match. CDR3 length: 16 amino acids. The CDR3 DNA follows: TGTGCCAGCAGCTTTGGACTAGCGGGATCCTACAATGAGCAGTTCTTC. It codes for CASSFGLAGSYNEQFF.

This clonotype has ten or more counts. The chain carries TRBV14 and TRBJ2-3; 10 positions agree with TRBD2. Germline CDR1 reads SGHDN; CDR2 reads FVKESK. Trimming cost V 1 base and J 4 bases; bases outside gene matches: 5. The CDR3 contains 16 residues. The CDR3 is CASSQAASGGADTQYF. CDR3 bases: TGTGCCAGCAGCCAAGCGGCTAGCGGGGGTGCAGATACGCAGTATTTT. The variable domain in full, completed from reference TRBV14 and TRBJ2-3, reads EAGVTQFPSHSVIEKGQTVTLRCDPISGHDNLYWYRRVMGKEIKFLLHFVKESKQDESGMPNNRFLAERTGGTYSTLKVQPAELEDSGVYFCASSQAASGGADTQYFGPGTRLTVL.

As regards this clonotype: A read error may produce the germline difference seen at one junction end. The V and J genes are TRBV28 and TRBJ2-7; D gene uncertain. Per germline, CDR1 MDHEN and CDR2 SYDVKM. The CDR3 totals 14 residues. CDR3 region: CASSPYRSETSLFF. The CDR3 DNA sequence: TGTGCCAGCAGCCCATATCGATCGGAGACCTCCCTTTTTTTC.

This clonotype turned up a few times. The chain carries TRBV25-1 and TRBJ1-1; TRBD1 matches 8 bases. With 4 bases clipped from V and 5 bases from J, the junction kept 9 bases outside the gene matches. CDR1 and CDR2 from the germline V gene are MGHDK and SYGVNS. The CDR3 covers 15 residues. CDR3: CASSARGLRGTEAFF. CDR3 DNA sequence: TGTGCCAGCAGTGCCAGGGGGCTTAGGGGGACTGAAGCTTTCTTT.

A few counts support this clonotype. The chain recombines TRBV6-1 with TRBJ1-6, with 8 bases that match TRBD1. V lost 8 bases, J lost 7 bases, and 4 bases stayed unmatched. This CDR3 is built from 13 residues. The V gene's germline CDR1 is MNHNS and CDR2 SASEGT. The CDR3 here is CASRTGNNSPLHF. CDR3 coding DNA: TGTGCCAGCCGGACAGGGAACAATTCACCCCTCCACTTT.

This clonotype was detected many times. V and J are TRBV7-2 and TRBJ2-1, with D perhaps TRBD2 (6 bases). Germline V gene sequence: CDR1 SGHTA, CDR2 FQGNSA. CDR3 size: 13 residues. The V and J ends lost 3 bases and 9 bases respectively, with 12 bases between them. CDR3 amino acids: CASSLDYGLEQFF. The DNA for the CDR3 is TGTGCCAGCAGCTTGGACTACGGGCTTGAGCAGTTCTTC.

This clonotype came up many times. The rearrangement uses TRBV20-1 and TRBJ2-7; 7 positions agree with TRBD1. CDR1 is DFQATT and CDR2 is SNEGSKA in the germline V gene (reference sequence). This CDR3 is built from 14 residues. The V segment lost 5 bases and the J segment 2 bases; nucleotides outside the gene matches: 9. The DNA of the CDR3 is TGCAGTGCTGAAACACCGACAGGGACCTACGAGCAGTACTTC. It codes for CSAETPTGTYEQYF.

This clonotype was found a few times. The rearrangement uses TRBV5-1 and TRBJ1-4, with unresolved D. Germline CDR1 reads SGHRS; CDR2 reads YFSETQ. Trimming stripped 3 bases from V and 13 bases from J, with 19 bases between. CDR3 length equals 14 residues. CDR3 sequence reads: CASSSPHRISTLFF. Here the CDR3 DNA reads TGCGCCAGCAGCTCGCCTCACAGAATTTCCACACTGTTTTTT.

This clonotype was counted many times. The chain employs TRBV3-1 and TRBJ2-7, with 9 bases that match TRBD1. The CDR3 has 17 amino acids. Germline loops: CDR1 LGHDT, CDR2 YNNKEL (reference sequence). Losses at the gene ends were 0 bases for V and 0 bases for J; bases not matched to a gene: 6. CDR3 coding DNA: TGTGCCAGCAGCCAAGATCGAACGGACAGGGGCTCCTACGAGCAGTACTTC. It specifies CASSQDRTDRGSYEQYF.

This clonotype showed up many times. V is TRBV6-6 and J is TRBJ2-1; D is unresolved. V shed 4 bases and J shed 4 bases, with 11 bases lying between them. The CDR3 is 14 residues long. Germline assignment: CDR1 MNHNY and CDR2 SVGAGI (reference sequence). CDR3 sequence: CASSFGPEYNEQFF. The CDR3 nucleotides are TGTGCCAGCAGTTTCGGGCCCGAGTACAATGAGCAGTTCTTC.

The gene calls are TRBV3-1 and TRBJ2-3, with 10 positions matching TRBD2. The germline V gene encodes CDR1 LGHDT and CDR2 YNNKEL (reference sequence). The CDR3 length is 15 residues. V lost 1 base to trimming and J lost 10 bases; unmatched junction nucleotides: 8. CDR3 DNA: TGTGCCAGCAGCCAAGGGACTAGCGGTGTATATGCGCAGTATTTT. This gives the protein CASSQGTSGVYAQYF.

This clonotype came up a few times. This chain joins TRBV28 and TRBJ1-2; 9 bases agree with TRBD1. Per the germline V gene, CDR1 is MDHEN and CDR2 is SYDVKM. J was trimmed by 7 bases and V by 3 bases; bases with no gene match: 3. The CDR3 consists of 13 residues. For the CDR3, the DNA is TGTGCCAGCAGTTTTGACAGGGGGTTTGGCTACACCTTC. This gives the protein CASSFDRGFGYTF.

This CDR3 is CASSYSGQDRYNEQFF. The DNA of the CDR3 is TGTGCCAGCAGTTACTCGGGGCAGGATAGATACAATGAGCAGTTCTTC. This chain connects TRBV6-6 to TRBJ2-1; possibly TRBD1 for D (5 bases). The V gene lost 0 bases and the J gene lost 4 bases, with 13 bases spanning the gap. Germline V gene data show CDR1 as MNHNY and CDR2 as SVGAGI (reference sequence). This CDR3 spans 16 amino acids.

The rearrangement links TRBV28 to TRBJ2-2; D could derive from TRBD1 or TRBD2 (5 bases each). The germline V and J ends were trimmed by 7 bases and 4 bases, with 13 bases remaining between them. The CDR3 sequence is 14 residues long. The germline V gene encodes CDR1 MDHEN and CDR2 SYDVKM. DNA of the CDR3: TGTGCCAGCACGGAGGCAGGGATCACCGGGGAGCTGTTTTTT. It translates to CASTEAGITGELFF.

This sequence joins TRBV6-5 and TRBJ1-5; D remains ambiguous. The CDR3 extends over 14 amino acids. Germline values: CDR1 MNHEY, CDR2 SVGAGI. V was pared by 2 bases and J by 4 bases, with 9 bases between. CDR3 region: CASSYKDGNQPQHF. The CDR3 DNA sequence: TGTGCCAGCAGTTACAAGGACGGAAATCAGCCCCAGCATTTT.

This clonotype appeared a few times. The chain is built from TRBV13 and TRBJ2-5; 8 positions match TRBD2. Germline CDR1 PRHDT, CDR2 FYEKMQ (reference sequence). The V segment lost 4 bases and the J segment 5 bases; nucleotides outside the gene matches: 6. This CDR3 is built from 14 residues. CDR3 residues: CASSSGGPMETQYF. CDR3 coding DNA: TGTGCCAGCAGCTCGGGGGGGCCCATGGAGACCCAGTACTTC.

This clonotype was found a few times. The rearrangement joins TRBV5-6 to TRBJ1-1; D is perhaps TRBD1 (6 bases). Looked up from germline, CDR1 is SGHDT and CDR2 is YYEEEE. The CDR3 spans 15 residues. Trimming cost V 4 bases and J 3 bases, with 16 bases left between them. CDR3 in amino acids: CASSPKGGFDTEAFF. The CDR3 bases are TGTGCCAGCAGCCCTAAGGGGGGGTTTGACACTGAAGCTTTCTTT.